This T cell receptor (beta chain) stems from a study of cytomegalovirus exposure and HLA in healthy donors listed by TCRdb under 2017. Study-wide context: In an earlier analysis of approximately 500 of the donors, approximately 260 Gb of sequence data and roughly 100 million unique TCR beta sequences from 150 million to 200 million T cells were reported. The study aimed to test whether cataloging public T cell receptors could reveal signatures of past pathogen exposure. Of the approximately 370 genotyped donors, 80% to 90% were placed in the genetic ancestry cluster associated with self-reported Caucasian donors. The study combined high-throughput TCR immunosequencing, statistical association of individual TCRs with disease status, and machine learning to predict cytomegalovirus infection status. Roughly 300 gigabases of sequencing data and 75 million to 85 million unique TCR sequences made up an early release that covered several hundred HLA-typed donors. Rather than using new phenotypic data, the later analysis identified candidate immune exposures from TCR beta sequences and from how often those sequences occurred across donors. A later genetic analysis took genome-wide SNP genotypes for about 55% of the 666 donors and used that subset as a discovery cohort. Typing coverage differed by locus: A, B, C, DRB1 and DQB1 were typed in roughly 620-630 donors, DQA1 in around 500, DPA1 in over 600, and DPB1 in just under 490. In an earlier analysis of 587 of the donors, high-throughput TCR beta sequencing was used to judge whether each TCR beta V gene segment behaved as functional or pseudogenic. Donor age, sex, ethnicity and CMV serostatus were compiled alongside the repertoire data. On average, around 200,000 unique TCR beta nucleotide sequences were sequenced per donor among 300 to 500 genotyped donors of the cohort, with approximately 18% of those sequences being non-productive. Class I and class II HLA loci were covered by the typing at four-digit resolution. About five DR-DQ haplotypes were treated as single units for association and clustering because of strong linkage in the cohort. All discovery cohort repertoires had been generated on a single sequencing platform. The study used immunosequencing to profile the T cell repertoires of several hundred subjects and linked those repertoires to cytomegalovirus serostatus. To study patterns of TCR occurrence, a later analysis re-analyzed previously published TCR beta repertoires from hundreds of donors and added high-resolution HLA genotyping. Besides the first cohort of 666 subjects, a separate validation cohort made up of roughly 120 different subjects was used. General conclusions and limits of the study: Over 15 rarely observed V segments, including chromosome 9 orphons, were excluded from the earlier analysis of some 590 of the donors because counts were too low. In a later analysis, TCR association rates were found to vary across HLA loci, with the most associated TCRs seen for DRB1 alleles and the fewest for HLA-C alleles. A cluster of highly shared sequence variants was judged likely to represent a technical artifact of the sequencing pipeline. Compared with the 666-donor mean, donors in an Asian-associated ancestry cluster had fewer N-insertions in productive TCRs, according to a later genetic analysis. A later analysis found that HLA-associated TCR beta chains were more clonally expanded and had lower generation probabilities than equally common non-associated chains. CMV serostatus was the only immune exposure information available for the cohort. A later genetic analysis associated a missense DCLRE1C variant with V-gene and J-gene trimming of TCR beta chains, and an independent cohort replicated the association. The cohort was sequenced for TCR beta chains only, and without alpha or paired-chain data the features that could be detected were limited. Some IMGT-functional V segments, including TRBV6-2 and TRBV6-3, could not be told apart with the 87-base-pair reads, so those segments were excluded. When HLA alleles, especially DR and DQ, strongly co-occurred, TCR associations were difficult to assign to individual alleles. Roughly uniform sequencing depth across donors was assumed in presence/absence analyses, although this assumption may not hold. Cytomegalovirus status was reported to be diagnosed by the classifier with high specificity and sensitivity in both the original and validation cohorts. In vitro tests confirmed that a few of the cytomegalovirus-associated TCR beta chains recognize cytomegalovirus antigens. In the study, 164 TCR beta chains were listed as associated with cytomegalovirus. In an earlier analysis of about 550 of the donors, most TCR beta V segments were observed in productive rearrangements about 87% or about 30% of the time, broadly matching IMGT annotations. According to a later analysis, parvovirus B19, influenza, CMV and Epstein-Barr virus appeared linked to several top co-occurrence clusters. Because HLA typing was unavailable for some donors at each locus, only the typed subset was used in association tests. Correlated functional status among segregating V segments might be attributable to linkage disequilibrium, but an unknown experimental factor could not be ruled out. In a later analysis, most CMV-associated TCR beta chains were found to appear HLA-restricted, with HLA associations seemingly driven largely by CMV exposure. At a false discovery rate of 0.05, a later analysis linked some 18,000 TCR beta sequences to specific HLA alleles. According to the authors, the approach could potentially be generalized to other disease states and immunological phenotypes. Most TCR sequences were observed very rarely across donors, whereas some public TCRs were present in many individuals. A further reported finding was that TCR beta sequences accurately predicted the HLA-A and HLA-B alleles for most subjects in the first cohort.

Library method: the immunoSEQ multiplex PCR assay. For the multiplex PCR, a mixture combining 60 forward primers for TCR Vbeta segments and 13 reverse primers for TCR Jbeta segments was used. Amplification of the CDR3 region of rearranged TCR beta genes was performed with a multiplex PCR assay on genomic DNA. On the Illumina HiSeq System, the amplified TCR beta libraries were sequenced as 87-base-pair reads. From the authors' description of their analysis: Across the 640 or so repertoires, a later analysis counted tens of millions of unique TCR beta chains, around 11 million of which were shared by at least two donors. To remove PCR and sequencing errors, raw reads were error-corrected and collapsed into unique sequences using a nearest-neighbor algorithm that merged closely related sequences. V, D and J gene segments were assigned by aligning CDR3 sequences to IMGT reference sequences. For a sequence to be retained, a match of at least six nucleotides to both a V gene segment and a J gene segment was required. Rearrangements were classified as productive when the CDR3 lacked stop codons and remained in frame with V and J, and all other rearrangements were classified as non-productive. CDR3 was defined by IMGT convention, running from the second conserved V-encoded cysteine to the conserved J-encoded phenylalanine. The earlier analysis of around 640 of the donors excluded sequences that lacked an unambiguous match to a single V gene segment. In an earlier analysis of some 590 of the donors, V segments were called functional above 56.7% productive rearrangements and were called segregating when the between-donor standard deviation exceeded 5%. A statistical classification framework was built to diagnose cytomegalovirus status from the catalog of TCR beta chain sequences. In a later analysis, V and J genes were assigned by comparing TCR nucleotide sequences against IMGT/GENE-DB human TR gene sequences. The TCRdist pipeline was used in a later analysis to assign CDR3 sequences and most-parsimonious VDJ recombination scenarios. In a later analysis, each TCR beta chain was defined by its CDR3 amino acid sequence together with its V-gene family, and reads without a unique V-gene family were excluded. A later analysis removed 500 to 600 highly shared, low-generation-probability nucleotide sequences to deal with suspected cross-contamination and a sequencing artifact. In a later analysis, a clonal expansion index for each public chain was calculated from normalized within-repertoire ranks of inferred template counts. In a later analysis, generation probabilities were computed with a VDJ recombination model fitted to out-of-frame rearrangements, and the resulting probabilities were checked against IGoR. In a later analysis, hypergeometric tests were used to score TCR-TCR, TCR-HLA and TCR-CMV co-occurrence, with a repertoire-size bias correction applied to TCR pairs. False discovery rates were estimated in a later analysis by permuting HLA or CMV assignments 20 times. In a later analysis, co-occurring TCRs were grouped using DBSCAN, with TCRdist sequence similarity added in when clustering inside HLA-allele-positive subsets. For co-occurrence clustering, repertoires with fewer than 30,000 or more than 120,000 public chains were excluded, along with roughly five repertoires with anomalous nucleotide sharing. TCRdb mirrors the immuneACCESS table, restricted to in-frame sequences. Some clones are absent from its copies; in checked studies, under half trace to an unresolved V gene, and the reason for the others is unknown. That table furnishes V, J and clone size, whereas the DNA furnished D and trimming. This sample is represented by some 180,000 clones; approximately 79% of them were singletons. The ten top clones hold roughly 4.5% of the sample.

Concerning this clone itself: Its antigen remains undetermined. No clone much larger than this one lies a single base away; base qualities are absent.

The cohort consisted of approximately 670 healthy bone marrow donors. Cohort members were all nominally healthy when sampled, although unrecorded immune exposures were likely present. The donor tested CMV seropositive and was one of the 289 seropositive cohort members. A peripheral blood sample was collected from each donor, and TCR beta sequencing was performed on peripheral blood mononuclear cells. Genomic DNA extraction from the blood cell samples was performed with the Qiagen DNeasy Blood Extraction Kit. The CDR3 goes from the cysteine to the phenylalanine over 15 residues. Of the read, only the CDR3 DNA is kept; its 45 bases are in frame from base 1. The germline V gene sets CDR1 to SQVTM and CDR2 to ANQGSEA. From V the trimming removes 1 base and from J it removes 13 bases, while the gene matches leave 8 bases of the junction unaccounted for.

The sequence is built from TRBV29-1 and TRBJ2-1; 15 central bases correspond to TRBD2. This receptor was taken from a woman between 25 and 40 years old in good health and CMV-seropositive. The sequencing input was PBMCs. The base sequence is TGCAGCGTTGAAGGTGGGACTAGCGGGGGGCGAGTTCAGTTCTTC. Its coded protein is CSVEGGTSGGRVQFF.